A single sample gave rise to the 17 T cell receptor beta chains below, sequenced in a study of OX40 agonist ivuxolimab in advanced cancers. Data came from immunoSEQ multiplex PCR; TCRdb stores just in-frame clones and leaves some out. The data contain roughly 70,000 clones, approximately 78% of them singletons. The sequences come from CD4+ or CD8+ T cells sorted from blood, collected in a trial of the OX40 agonist ivuxolimab. Receptors were obtained from an adult with an advanced solid tumor such as melanoma, head and neck, liver or kidney cancer.

V usage is TRBV7-6 and J usage is TRBJ1-5, with D unresolved. The CDR3 has 13 amino acids. Germline CDR1 reads SGHVS; CDR2 reads FNYEAQ. V lost 1 base to trimming and J lost 9 bases, with 10 bases between them. CDR3 sequence: CASSLEPLRPQHF. The DNA of the CDR3 is TGTGCCAGCAGCTTAGAACCCCTTAGGCCCCAGCATTTT.

The chain carries TRBV19 and TRBJ2-2; 7 bases fit TRBD2. CDR3 length: 16 residues. CDR1 and CDR2 from the germline V gene are LNHDA and SQIVND (reference sequence). The J segment lost 0 bases and the V segment lost 5 bases, leaving 6 bases of the junction unmatched. For the CDR3, the DNA is TGTGCCAGTAGTCTCCAAGCGGGGTCGAACACCGGGGAGCTGTTTTTT. Translating it yields CASSLQAGSNTGELFF.

This clone was picked up one time. The rearrangement links TRBV6-6 to TRBJ2-7, with TRBD2 identical over 7 bases. V gave up 6 bases and J gave up 3 bases; unmatched junction bases: 2. The CDR3 totals 12 residues. The germline V gene encodes CDR1 MNHNY and CDR2 SVGAGI (reference sequence). In DNA, the CDR3 is TGTGCCAGCAGCCCGGGGGGCTACGAGCAGTACTTC. It encodes CASSPGGYEQYF.

The chain carries TRBV10-3 and TRBJ1-2, with D perhaps TRBD1 (6 bases). The V end lost 3 bases, the J end lost 0 bases, and 14 bases lay between the germline ends. The V gene's germline CDR1 is ENHRY and CDR2 SYGVKD. This CDR3 region has 16 residues. The CDR3 DNA reads as TGTGCCATCAGTGATTTTCTACAGGGCCCTAACTATGGCTACACCTTC. Translating it yields CAISDFLQGPNYGYTF.

V usage is TRBV28 and J usage is TRBJ2-7; D unresolved. Germline lookup yields CDR1 MDHEN and CDR2 SYDVKM. V was pared by 3 bases and J by 1 base, with 4 bases between. The CDR3 runs 12 residues. The DNA for the CDR3 is TGTGCCAGCAGTTTGGTTTCCTACGAGCAGTACTTC. Translated: CASSLVSYEQYF. The full variable domain, in which reference TRBV28 and TRBJ2-7 provide the parts outside the CDR3, is DVKVTQSSRYLVKRTGEKVFLECVQDMDHENMFWYRQDPGLGLRLIYFSYDVKMKEKGDIPEGYSVSREKKERFSLILESASTNQTSMYLCASSLVSYEQYFGPGTRLTVT.

This chain joins TRBV7-2 and TRBJ1-2; a weak D match, TRBD1 (5 bases). This CDR3 has 14 residues. Germline V gene lookup returns CDR1 SGHTA and CDR2 FQGNSA. The V end was cut by 2 bases, the J end by 4 bases, with 11 bases between. The CDR3 reads CASSLYDSIYGYTF. The CDR3, as DNA: TGTGCCAGCAGCTTATACGACAGTATCTATGGCTACACCTTC.

The sample holds one count of this clone. The chain joins TRBV11-2 to TRBJ2-3; either TRBD1 or TRBD2 may fit D (5 bases each). The V and J ends lost 5 bases and 0 bases respectively, with 15 bases between them. Germline V gives CDR1 SGHAT, CDR2 FQNNGV. The CDR3 runs to 16 residues. This CDR3 is CASSPWDEGSTDTQYF. The CDR3 DNA follows: TGTGCCAGCAGCCCCTGGGACGAGGGGAGCACAGATACGCAGTATTTT.

This clone appeared a few times. The V and J genes are TRBV7-6 and TRBJ1-5, with 7 bases identical to TRBD1. Germline V lookup: CDR1 SGHVS, CDR2 FNYEAQ. The CDR3 contains 15 residues. With V trimmed by 5 bases and J by 5 bases, 9 bases remained unmatched. The CDR3 region is CASSPFHRGDQPQHF. The CDR3, as DNA: TGTGCCAGCAGCCCCTTCCACAGGGGTGATCAGCCCCAGCATTTT.

This clone has just one count. The CDR3 here is CASSPGRGNYEQYV. CDR3 sequence (DNA): TGTGCCAGCAGCCCCGGGAGGGGGAACTACGAGCAGTACGTC. The chain combines TRBV7-9 with TRBJ2-7; 8 bases align to TRBD2. V lost 5 bases and J lost 3; bases outside the gene matches: 6. Germline assignment: CDR1 SEHNR and CDR2 FQNEAQ (reference sequence). CDR3 length equals 14 residues.

The V gene is TRBV7-2, the J gene TRBJ2-2; 7 positions agree with TRBD1. With 3 bases clipped from V and 3 bases from J, the junction kept 4 bases outside the gene matches. Germline V gives CDR1 SGHTA, CDR2 FQGNSA. This CDR3 comprises 15 residues. CDR3 DNA: TGTGCCAGCAGCTTCAGGGGGACGGACACCGGGGAGCTGTTTTTT. It specifies CASSFRGTDTGELFF.

J is TRBJ1-1 and V is TRBV5-5; D is unclear. Trimming shortened V by 4 bases and J by 1 base, and 17 bases separated the two germline ends. Germline loops: CDR1 SGHKS, CDR2 YYEKEE (reference sequence). The CDR3 is 16 residues long. In DNA form, the CDR3 reads TGTGCCAGCAGCGTCTTAGCGTTTGGAAGGAACACTGAAGCTTTCTTT. This encodes CASSVLAFGRNTEAFF.

The chain combines TRBV7-9 with TRBJ2-7; perhaps TRBD1 as D (6 bases). Germline assignment: CDR1 SEHNR and CDR2 FQNEAQ (reference sequence). The CDR3 is made up of 13 amino acids. Trimming stripped 6 bases from V and 2 bases from J, with 11 bases between. Written as DNA, the CDR3 is TGTGCCAGCAGGGAACAGGGAGCCTACGAGCAGTACTTC. The encoded protein is CASREQGAYEQYF. Drawing the rest from reference TRBV7-9 and TRBJ2-7, the complete variable domain is DTGVSQNPRHKITKRGQNVTFRCDPISEHNRLYWYRQTLGQGPEFLTYFQNEAQLEKSRLLSDRFSAERPKGSFSTLEIQRTEQGDSAMYLCASREQGAYEQYFGPGTRLTVT.

The chain links TRBV18 to TRBJ1-2; perhaps TRBD1 as D (6 bases). CDR1 is KGHSH, CDR2 LQKENI, per germline. The V and J ends lost 3 bases and 3 bases respectively, with 20 bases between them. The CDR3 has 17 amino acids. The CDR3 here is CASSPTYETGSHYGYTF. CDR3 coding DNA: TGTGCCAGCTCACCTACTTATGAAACAGGGTCCCACTATGGCTACACCTTC.

This chain connects TRBV5-1 to TRBJ1-5, with D unclear. Trimming cost V 0 bases and J 7 bases, with 11 bases left between them. Germline values: CDR1 SGHRS, CDR2 YFSETQ. This CDR3 has 14 residues. The CDR3 loop reads CASSLGHQGQPQHF. CDR3 DNA sequence: TGCGCCAGCAGCTTGGGGCACCAAGGGCAGCCCCAGCATTTT.

This clone was detected a few times. The V gene is TRBV27, the J gene TRBJ2-2; the D gene is possibly TRBD2 (7 bases). This CDR3 contains 13 residues. V gave up 8 bases and J gave up 4 bases, with 11 bases separating them. Per the germline V gene, CDR1 is MNHEY and CDR2 is SMNVEV (reference sequence). CDR3 residues: CASGGAGTGELFF. Here the CDR3 DNA reads TGTGCCAGCGGGGGGGCCGGCACCGGGGAGCTGTTTTTT.

The rearrangement uses TRBV7-2 and TRBJ2-5, with D possibly TRBD2 on 6 matching bases. The CDR3 loop spans 14 amino acids. Germline V CDR1 and CDR2: SGHTA, FQGNSA. V was trimmed by 0 bases and J by 2 bases, leaving 7 bases between them. This CDR3 is CASSLASGQETQYF. For the CDR3, the DNA is TGTGCCAGCAGCTTAGCTAGCGGACAAGAGACCCAGTACTTC.

This clone was detected once. The CDR3 here is CASSTGQRNQPQHF. CDR3 nucleotide sequence: TGTGCCAGTAGTACCGGACAGCGCAATCAGCCCCAGCATTTT. V is TRBV19 and J is TRBJ1-5; perhaps TRBD1 as D (6 bases). CDR1 and CDR2 from the germline V gene are LNHDA and SQIVND (reference sequence). The V end was cut by 4 bases, the J end by 2 bases, with 9 bases between. The length of the CDR3 is 14 residues.